Each of the 10 T cell receptor beta chains below was sequenced from the same sample in a study of human T cells and chemical hapten exposure (dated by TCRdb to the early 2020s). What the time point label conveys for this sample: patch test 3, about 24 weeks after DPC sensitization. The treatment or condition label, read with the paper, signifies: therapeutic diphenylcyclopropenone sensitization with weekly scalp DPC. Library preparation employed RACE. Sequencing instrument: NextSeq 500. The public reads were quality trimmed at Q25 with fastp and then assembled into clones with MiXCR by TCRdb, keeping productive beta chains. Rows are unified per CDR3 protein, each entry keeping the most common DNA and genes. This sample is represented by some 110,000 distinct CDR3 sequences; 30% to 35% of them were singletons. Less than 3% of the sample lies in the top ten. The sequences come from whole blood, collected in connection with sensitization to the hapten diphenylcyclopropenone (DPC). The receptors originated from a man in his forties with alopecia areata. Some clones in this sample may be carry-over from other donors' samples.

This chain uses TRBV30 with TRBJ2-1; D is possibly TRBD1 (6 bases). The CDR3 consists of 14 residues. V was clipped by 4 bases and J by 7 bases, with 17 bases between them. Germline assignment: CDR1 GTSNPN and CDR2 SVGIG (reference sequence). CDR3 DNA: TGTGCCTGGACCGAGGGGACAACGAAAAATGAGCAGTTCTTC. Amino acids: CAWTEGTTKNEQFF.

The chain recombines TRBV30 with TRBJ2-3, with D perhaps matching TRBD2 (6 bases). CDR1 is GTSNPN, CDR2 SVGIG, per germline (reference sequence). This CDR3 has 14 amino acids. V dropped 4 bases and J dropped 0 bases, with 11 bases sitting between them. The CDR3 here is CAWKWGTSTDTQYF. Here the CDR3 DNA reads TGTGCCTGGAAATGGGGGACTAGCACAGATACGCAGTATTTT.

The chain has TRBV25-1 and TRBJ1-2, with D perhaps matching TRBD1 (5 bases). The CDR3 covers 13 residues. V was pared by 2 bases and J by 5 bases, with 9 bases between. CDR1 and CDR2 from the germline V gene are MGHDK and SYGVNS. The CDR3 sequence is CASSEGGGYGYTF. CDR3 nucleotides: TGTGCCAGCAGTGAAGGCGGGGGGTATGGCTACACCTTC.

The V call is TRBV20-1, the J call TRBJ2-7; TRBD2 matches 10 bases. V gave up 0 bases and J gave up 6 bases; unmatched junction bases: 8. The germline V gene encodes CDR1 DFQATT and CDR2 SNEGSKA (reference sequence). This CDR3 comprises 15 residues. CDR3 protein: CSARDHSGGPAEQYF. The CDR3 region has the DNA TGCAGTGCTAGAGATCATAGCGGGGGGCCGGCCGAGCAGTACTTC.

The V and J genes are TRBV29-1 and TRBJ2-1, with D tentatively TRBD2 (5 bases). The V gene's germline CDR1 is SQVTM and CDR2 ANQGSEA. Trimming cost V 3 bases and J 4 bases, with 10 bases left between them. This CDR3 has 13 amino acids. The CDR3 here is CSVDTSFYNEQFF. The CDR3 region has the DNA TGCAGCGTTGATACTAGTTTTTACAATGAGCAGTTCTTC.

The chain combines TRBV28 with TRBJ1-2; D remains ambiguous. The CDR3 contains 14 residues. The germline gives CDR1 MDHEN, CDR2 SYDVKM. Trimming cost V 7 bases and J 0 bases, with 12 bases left between them. CDR3 amino acids: CASTQDGANYGYTF. In DNA, the CDR3 is TGTGCCAGCACCCAGGACGGAGCTAACTATGGCTACACCTTC.

The count of this clonotype is one. The rearrangement joins TRBV4-2 to TRBJ1-6, with 12 positions matching TRBD1. The V segment lost 2 bases and the J segment 1 base; nucleotides outside the gene matches: 6. CDR3 size: 19 residues. Germline assignment: CDR1 LGHNA and CDR2 YNFKEQ. CDR3 DNA: TGTGCCAGCAGCCAAACCGGGACAGGGGGCAGTTCCTATAATTCACCCCTCCACTTT. Translation gives CASSQTGTGGSSYNSPLHF.

V gene TRBV28 combines with J gene TRBJ2-7, with TRBD2 matching over 13 bases. Germline-derived CDR1 and CDR2 are MDHEN and SYDVKM. The junction had 4 bases not matched to a gene; V was cut back by 5 bases and J by 0 bases. The CDR3 length is 16 residues. CDR3 protein: CASSGLAGDSSYEQYF. CDR3 nucleotide sequence: TGTGCCAGCAGTGGACTAGCGGGAGATAGCTCCTACGAGCAGTACTTC.

V gene TRBV4-2 combines with J gene TRBJ2-3; the match to TRBD2 covers 8 bases. CDR1 is LGHNA and CDR2 is YNFKEQ in the germline V gene. V gave up 2 bases and J gave up 6 bases; unmatched junction bases: 10. This CDR3 spans 16 amino acids. The CDR3 spells CASSQKGAAGGDTQYF. Here the CDR3 DNA reads TGTGCCAGCAGCCAAAAAGGGGCGGCGGGAGGTGATACGCAGTATTTT.

This clonotype came up a few times. J is TRBJ2-7 and V is TRBV21-1; the listed D gene, TRBD1, was not tested against the DNA. TRBV21-1 is assigned pseudogene status. The CDR3 runs 15 residues. The CDR3 loop is CASSKVGGPPYEQYV. The DNA of the CDR3 is TGTGCCAGCAGCAAAGTTGGGGGTCCCCCCTACGAGCAGTACGTC.